Listed below are T cell receptor beta chains from one sample, sequenced in a study of radiation and T cells in renal cell carcinoma. Profiled with immunoSEQ multiplex PCR; TCRdb holds only in-frame clones, not every one. The sample records some 50,000 clones, approximately 83% being singletons. The sequencing here drew on blood, taken from a patient whose treatment included radiotherapy and nephrectomy. These receptors were collected from a woman aged 70-85 years with renal cell carcinoma. CDR3s include the opening cysteine and the closing phenylalanine or tryptophan. D genes are given only for firm matches. Rows give clone size only sometimes, using once, few, many, or a class for an expanded clone.

TRBV19	NA	NA	TRBJ1-1	CATSRDLNTEAFF	TGTGCCACCTCCAGGGACTTGAACACTGAAGCTTTCTTT
TRBV30	NA	NA	TRBJ1-6	CAWSPGNSYSPLHF	TGTGCCTGGAGTCCCGGGAATTCCTATTCACCCCTCCACTTT
TRBV5-1	NA	NA	TRBJ2-3	CASSLGGVDTQYF	TGCGCCAGCAGCTTGGGAGGGGTAGATACGCAGTATTTT
TRBV7-8	NA	NA	TRBJ1-1	CASSLALVAFFTEAFF	TGTGCCAGCAGCTTAGCCTTAGTGGCCTTTTTCACTGAAGCTTTCTTT
TRBV5-4	NA	NA	TRBJ2-3	CASSLSAGRSDTQYF	TGTGCCAGCAGCTTGTCGGCAGGGAGGTCAGATACGCAGTATTTT
TRBV4-3	NA	TRBD2	TRBJ2-5	CASSHWTSGKQETQYF	TGCGCCAGCAGCCACTGGACTAGCGGGAAGCAAGAGACCCAGTACTTC
TRBV5-1	NA	NA	TRBJ2-3	CASSLGDKSTDTQYF	TGCGCCAGCAGCTTGGGGGACAAGAGCACAGATACGCAGTATTTT
TRBV7-9	NA	NA	TRBJ2-5	CASSLRADGGETQYF	TGTGCCAGCAGCCTACGGGCCGATGGGGGCGAGACCCAGTACTTC
TRBV6-5	NA	NA	TRBJ1-2	CASSYLGNYGYTF	TGTGCCAGCAGTTACCTGGGTAACTATGGCTACACCTTC
TRBV27	NA	NA	TRBJ2-7	CASTGASYEQYF	TGTGCCAGCACGGGGGCCTCCTACGAGCAGTACTTC
TRBV5-1	NA	TRBD2	TRBJ2-7	CASSHGTSGEQYF	TGCGCCAGCAGCCACGGGACTAGCGGTGAGCAGTACTTC
TRBV6-1	NA	TRBD1	TRBJ1-5	CASNAGTGSQPQHF	TGTGCCAGCAACGCCGGGACAGGGAGCCAGCCCCAGCATTTT
TRBV5-1	NA	TRBD1	TRBJ2-3	CASTRTGEHTQYF	TGCGCCAGCACTAGGACAGGGGAACATACGCAGTATTTT
TRBV5-6	NA	NA	TRBJ1-4	CASSLVAGGKLFF	TGTGCCAGCAGCTTGGTGGCGGGTGGAAAACTGTTTTTT
TRBV4-2	NA	NA	TRBJ2-1	CASSQGPPGATYNEQFF	TGTGCCAGCAGCCAAGGACCTCCCGGGGCAACCTACAATGAGCAGTTCTTC
TRBV10-3	NA	NA	TRBJ2-3	CAISIRDTDTQYF	TGTGCCATCTCTATTCGGGACACAGATACGCAGTATTTT
TRBV7-9	NA	NA	TRBJ1-1	CASTPGMNTEAFF	TGTGCCAGCACCCCAGGGATGAACACTGAAGCTTTCTTT
TRBV20-1	few	NA	TRBJ2-7	CSASLPEGQYF	TGCAGTGCTAGTTTGCCCGAAGGGCAGTACTTC
TRBV6-5	NA	NA	TRBJ2-2	CASRPYTGELFF	TGTGCCAGCAGGCCCTACACCGGGGAGCTGTTTTTT
TRBV5-1	NA	NA	TRBJ1-3	CASSLGEGRNTIYF	TGCGCCAGCAGCTTGGGTGAGGGAAGAAACACCATATATTTT
TRBV5-1	NA	NA	TRBJ1-4	CASSLEATNEKLFF	TGCGCCAGCAGCTTAGAAGCAACTAATGAAAAACTGTTTTTT
TRBV5-4	NA	NA	TRBJ2-6	CASSDDLSGANVLTF	TGTGCCAGCAGCGATGACCTTTCAGGGGCCAACGTCCTGACTTTC
TRBV6-5	NA	NA	TRBJ2-1	CASSSNRVKQFF	TGTGCCAGCAGTAGCAACAGGGTTAAGCAGTTCTTC
TRBV9	once	TRBD2	TRBJ2-3	CASSVDGGGSDTQYF	TGTGCCAGCAGCGTAGACGGGGGGGGCTCAGATACGCAGTATTTT
TRBV7-9	NA	TRBD2	TRBJ2-7	CASSVETSWDEQYF	TGTGCCAGCAGCGTAGAGACTAGCTGGGACGAGCAGTACTTC
TRBV4-1	NA	TRBD1	TRBJ1-5	CASSQGTGAAGNQPQHF	TGCGCCAGCAGCCAAGGGACAGGGGCCGCCGGCAATCAGCCCCAGCATTTT
TRBV30	NA	NA	TRBJ2-3	CAWAGADTQYF	TGTGCCTGGGCAGGGGCAGATACGCAGTATTTT
TRBV5-6	NA	NA	TRBJ2-3	CASSLVTEGTDTQYF	TGTGCCAGCAGCTTGGTCACGGAAGGCACAGATACGCAGTATTTT
TRBV27	NA	NA	TRBJ2-3	CASRKDSTDTQYF	TGTGCCAGCCGAAAGGACAGCACAGATACGCAGTATTTT
TRBV5-1	NA	TRBD1	TRBJ2-1	CASSQGQGVWEQFF	TGCGCCAGCAGCCAGGGACAGGGGGTTTGGGAGCAGTTCTTC
TRBV10-3	NA	NA	TRBJ2-6	CAITDSSGANVLTF	TGTGCCATCACCGACAGCTCTGGGGCCAACGTCCTGACTTTC
TRBV2	few	NA	TRBJ2-3	CAVIRGSSTDTQYF	TGTGCCGTGATCAGGGGATCTAGCACAGATACGCAGTATTTT
TRBV11-2	NA	NA	TRBJ2-3	CASSLFGGDSTDTQYF	TGTGCCAGCAGCTTATTCGGAGGCGATAGCACAGATACGCAGTATTTT
TRBV7-2	few	NA	TRBJ2-7	CASSSGRNGYEQYF	TGTGCCAGCAGCTCCGGACGGAACGGATACGAGCAGTACTTC
TRBV6-1	NA	TRBD1	TRBJ2-3	CASSDVGQGFADTQYF	TGTGCCAGCAGTGATGTGGGACAGGGGTTTGCAGATACGCAGTATTTT
TRBV4-1	few	NA	TRBJ2-3	CASSQGSISDTQYF	TGCGCCAGCAGCCAAGGGTCGATATCGGATACGCAGTATTTT
TRBV4-1	NA	TRBD2	TRBJ2-7	CASSQDVGRSEQYF	TGCGCCAGCAGCCAAGATGTCGGGAGGTCCGAGCAGTACTTC
TRBV6-1	NA	TRBD1	TRBJ1-4	CASRWDRGEKLFF	TGTGCCAGCAGGTGGGACAGGGGTGAAAAACTGTTTTTT
TRBV5-6	NA	NA	TRBJ1-5	CASSFGFINQPQHF	TGTGCCAGCAGCTTCGGTTTCATCAATCAGCCCCAGCATTTT
TRBV7-2	NA	TRBD2	TRBJ2-1	CASSKAGGDGNEQFF	TGTGCCAGCAGCAAAGCGGGAGGCGACGGGAATGAGCAGTTCTTC
TRBV14	NA	TRBD1	TRBJ2-1	CASSLAGGFHEQFF	TGTGCCAGCAGCCTCGCAGGGGGCTTCCATGAGCAGTTCTTC
TRBV4-1	once	TRBD2	TRBJ2-7	CASSHPGTSLYEQYF	TGCGCCAGCAGCCATCCCGGGACTAGCCTCTACGAGCAGTACTTC
TRBV5-1	NA	NA	TRBJ2-2	CASRGTTNTGELFF	TGCGCCAGCAGAGGAACAACGAACACCGGGGAGCTGTTTTTT